This TCR beta chain was obtained from a study of identical twins (TCRdb year 2016). About the full investigation: To test whether fetal clonotypes persist, the study used deep sequencing on TCR alpha and beta repertoires from monozygotic twins, unrelated adults of various ages, and cord blood. To rule out contamination, replicate twin experiments were performed at different times with different library preparation protocols.

This clonotype was seen a few times. Its antigen specificity is not known. Base qualities are not provided; no much larger clone lies one nucleotide away. The full study reports these points: Compared with coincidental sharing between unrelated individuals, out-of-frame TCR alpha sequences shared between twins showed an excess of sequences with low generation probability. A weaker excess of twin sharing was found in beta out-of-frame sequences because the signal-to-noise ratio was lowered by fewer shared sequences. Out-of-frame TCR alpha sharing in monozygotic twins was systematically underestimated by recombination models, whereas sharing between unrelated individuals was in agreement with the recombination models. Fewer insertions were carried by abundant cord blood beta clonotypes; a weaker similar trend was observed in young adult naive repertoires, while no such trend was observed in memory repertoires. Invariant T cells such as MAIT and iNKT could partly confound zero-insertion analyses, though diverse VJ usage argued against this for most clonotypes. Because the same donors could not be followed over many years, the conclusions relied on cross-sectional statistical analysis.

The CDR3 spans 16 residues, from the cysteine through the phenylalanine. Only the CDR3 portion is preserved as DNA: 48 bases, with reading frame beginning at the first base. CDR1 and CDR2 are read off the germline V gene (reference sequence) as SEHNR and FQNEAQ. V is pruned by 1 base and J by 3 bases, leaving 8 bases of the junction without a gene match. All donors were healthy Caucasians. The twin cohort consisted of three pairs of female monozygotic twins, all aged about 18 to 29 years. CD4+ and CD8+ T cell populations were isolated with positive isolation kits from Invitrogen. The library was made by 5' RACE. Sequencing was carried out with an Illumina HiSeq 2000. A universal primer binding site was added through template switching, and the final cDNA carried a unique molecular identifier so that TCR cDNA molecules could be counted accurately. Specific primers in the conserved constant-segment region were used to synthesize first-strand cDNA for TCR alpha and beta chains. Each cDNA library was double barcoded, with a SMART-Mk sample barcode plus Illumina barcodes, to control for contamination. TruSeq adapter sequences along with Illumina sample barcodes were introduced in two successive PCR steps. The TCR alpha and beta cDNA libraries were sequenced on the Illumina HiSeq platform using custom primers. As for how the authors treated the data: MiGEC was used to process raw reads and extract unique molecular identifiers, and MiXCR was used to find CDR3 positions. For each individual, recombination models were inferred using an EM algorithm with the repgenHMM and IGoR tools. Shared clonotypes were analyzed with the tcR package in R, and sharing was normalized by the product of cloneset sizes. Out-of-frame nonproductive sequences were analyzed to study raw recombination free of thymic and clonal selection effects. In-frame beta chains were kept once TCRdb had trimmed the public reads at Q25 with fastp and called clones with MiXCR. One record per CDR3 amino acid sequence lists the most common genes and DNA. The V and J calls were not made by the authors but by TCRdb's processing. The sample profile shows 500,000 to 650,000 distinct CDR3 sequences; 20% to 25% of them were found once. Of the sample, approximately 0.5% is held by the ten largest clones.

Separately, the same data were catalogued under a study of yellow fever vaccine responses in identical twins. In that second paper, the authors write: According to the authors, the vaccine-induced T cell response in identical twins seemed to be partly convergent and partly specific to each individual. In the study, vaccine-responding T cell clones were precisely tracked in identical twins.

The receptor comes from a young woman in good health. The V and J genes are TRBV7-9 and TRBJ2-5; TRBD2 aligns with 7 central bases. Input material: CD4+ T cells sorted from blood. The nucleotide sequence is TGTGCCAGCAGCTTAGAGTTGGCTAGCGGAAAAGAGACCCAGTACTTC. This codes for CASSLELASGKETQYF. The reference TRBV7-9 and TRBJ2-5 proteins fill in what lies around the CDR3, so the full variable domain reads DTGVSQNPRHKITKRGQNVTFRCDPISEHNRLYWYRQTLGQGPEFLTYFQNEAQLEKSRLLSDRFSAERPKGSFSTLEIQRTEQGDSAMYLCASSLELASGKETQYFGPGTRLLVL.